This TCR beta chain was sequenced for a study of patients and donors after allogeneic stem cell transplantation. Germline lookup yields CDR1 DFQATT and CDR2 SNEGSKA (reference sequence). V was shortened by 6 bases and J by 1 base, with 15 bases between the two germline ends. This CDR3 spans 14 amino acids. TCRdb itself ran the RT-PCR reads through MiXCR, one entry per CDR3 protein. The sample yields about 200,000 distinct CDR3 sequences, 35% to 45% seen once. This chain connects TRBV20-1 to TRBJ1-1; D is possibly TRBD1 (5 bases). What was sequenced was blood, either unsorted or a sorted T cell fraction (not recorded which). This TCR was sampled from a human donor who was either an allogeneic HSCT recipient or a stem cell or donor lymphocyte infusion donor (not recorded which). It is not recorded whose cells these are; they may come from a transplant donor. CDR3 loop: CSAQRGQGNTEAFF. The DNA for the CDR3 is TGCAGTGCCCAGAGAGGCCAGGGGAACACTGAAGCTTTCTTT.